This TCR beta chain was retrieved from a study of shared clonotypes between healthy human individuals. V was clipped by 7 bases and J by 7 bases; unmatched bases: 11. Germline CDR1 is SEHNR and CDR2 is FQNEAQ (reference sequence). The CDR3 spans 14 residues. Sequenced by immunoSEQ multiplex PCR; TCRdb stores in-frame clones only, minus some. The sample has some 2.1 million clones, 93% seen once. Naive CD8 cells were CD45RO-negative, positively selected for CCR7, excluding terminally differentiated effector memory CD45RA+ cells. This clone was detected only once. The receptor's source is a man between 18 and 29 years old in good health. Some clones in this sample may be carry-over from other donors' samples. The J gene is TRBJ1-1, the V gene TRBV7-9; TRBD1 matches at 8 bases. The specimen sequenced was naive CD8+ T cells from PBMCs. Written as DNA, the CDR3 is TGTGCCAGCAACACCGGGACAGGACTTTATGAAGCTTTCTTT. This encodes CASNTGTGLYEAFF.